Below, one TCR beta chain is given with its context. The antigen is unknown. Clones were read by immunoSEQ multiplex PCR, and TCRdb kept only the in-frame ones, dropping some. The sample contains more than 15,000 clones, roughly 85% of which appear only once. This sample is drawn from a study of T cells in localized non-small cell lung cancer. Study-wide points: Patients showing higher blood T cell density tended to see longer overall survival. Maximal T cell clonality occurred in uninvolved adjacent lung, with tumor ranking below it. Sequencing involved a lone tumor region, leaving heterogeneity possible.

Germline V gene data show CDR1 as SGHKS and CDR2 as YYEKEE (reference sequence). V lost 4 bases to trimming and J lost 2 bases, with 15 bases between them. This CDR3 region has 15 residues. The receptor's source is a male donor older than 55 with stage I lung adenocarcinoma. This specimen consisted of peripheral blood, obtained before any cancer treatment. V is TRBV5-5 and J is TRBJ1-2, with D possibly matching TRBD1 (5 bases). CDR3 region: CASSHPGRKNYGYTF. CDR3 in DNA: TGTGCCAGCAGCCACCCGGGACGGAAAAACTATGGCTACACCTTC.